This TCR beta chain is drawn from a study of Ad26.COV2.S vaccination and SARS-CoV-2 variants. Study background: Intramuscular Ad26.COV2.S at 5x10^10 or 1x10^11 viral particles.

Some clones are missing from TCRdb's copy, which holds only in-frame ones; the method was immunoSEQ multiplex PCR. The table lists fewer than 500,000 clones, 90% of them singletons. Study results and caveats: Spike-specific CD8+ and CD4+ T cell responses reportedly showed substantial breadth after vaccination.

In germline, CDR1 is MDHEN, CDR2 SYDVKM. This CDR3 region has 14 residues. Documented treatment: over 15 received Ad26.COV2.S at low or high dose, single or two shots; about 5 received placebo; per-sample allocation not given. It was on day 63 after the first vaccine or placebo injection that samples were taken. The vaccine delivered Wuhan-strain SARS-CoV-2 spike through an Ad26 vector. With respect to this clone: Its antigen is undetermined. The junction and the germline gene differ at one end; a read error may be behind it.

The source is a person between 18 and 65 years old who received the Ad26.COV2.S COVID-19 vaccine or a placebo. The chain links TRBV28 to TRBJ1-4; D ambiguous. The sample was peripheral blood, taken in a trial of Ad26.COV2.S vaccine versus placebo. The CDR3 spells CASSPRRTSEKLFF. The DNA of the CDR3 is TGTGCCAGCAGTCCCCGCCGGACTAGTGAAAAACTGTTTTTT.